The rows below give T cell receptor beta chains drawn from one sample of a study of identical twins. MiXCR, applied by TCRdb to the 5' RACE reads, yields one record per CDR3 protein. The sample has around 670,000 distinct CDR3 sequences; approximately 6% are singletons. The sample comprised naive T cells sorted from blood. Receptors originate from a man younger than 35 in good health. The CDR3 runs from the conserved cysteine through the conserved F or W.

j_call	v_call	cdr3_aa
TRBJ1-5	TRBV10-3	CAISEDAGDSNQPQHF
TRBJ2-2	TRBV28	CASLNSGRAGTGELFF
TRBJ2-2	TRBV11-2	CASSGRGLRELFF
TRBJ2-2	TRBV24-1	CATSDPLAGNTGELFF
TRBJ2-1	TRBV4-1	CASSQVGVAYNEQFF
TRBJ1-5	TRBV20-1	CSASTGAVYQPQHF
TRBJ2-1	TRBV3-1	CASSHLLAGSNEQFF
TRBJ2-5	TRBV2	CASSEGPLAGGETQYF
TRBJ1-5	TRBV12-3/TRBV12-4	CASSRGMGNQPQHF
TRBJ2-7	TRBV6-6	CASSYMEGQYF
TRBJ2-2	TRBV5-6	CASSPVGSGKTGELFF
TRBJ2-7	TRBV6-1	CASTSPGRSYEQYF
TRBJ2-3	TRBV4-1	CASSQVRTSVDTQYF
TRBJ2-3	TRBV3-1	CASSQDWVDSSRTDTQYF
TRBJ2-3	TRBV20-1	CSATAPTDTQYF
TRBJ1-2	TRBV3-1	CASSHSGANYGYTF
TRBJ1-1	TRBV9	CASSPPDREYTEAFF
TRBJ2-2	TRBV7-9	CASSSSGINTGELFF
TRBJ2-6	TRBV7-9	CASSRPGSGANVLTF
TRBJ2-1	TRBV7-2	CASSLESGTGNEQFF
TRBJ2-1	TRBV2	CASIDVQWDSYNEQFF
TRBJ2-1	TRBV4-2	CASSQVSGYNEQFF
TRBJ2-1	TRBV6-5	CASSYVAGVNEQFF
TRBJ2-2	TRBV3-1	CASSQGASNTGELFF
TRBJ1-1	TRBV13	CASSLPGARPEAFF
TRBJ2-5	TRBV20-1	CSAARLAGQETQYF
TRBJ2-3	TRBV9	CASSVGIAGHTDTQYF
TRBJ2-3	TRBV27	CASRNRDRVTDTQYF
TRBJ2-5	TRBV4-2	CASSLRANLNQETQYF
TRBJ2-3	TRBV5-1	CASSSKADTQYF
TRBJ2-1	TRBV5-1	CASSWGTSGRRLEQFF
TRBJ1-5	TRBV4-3	CASSQERGFQPQHF
TRBJ2-1	TRBV10-2	CASSGNWDRKNYEQFF
TRBJ2-1	TRBV27	CASSSAGLAEEEQFF
TRBJ2-1	TRBV5-1	CASSLTISSYNEQFF
TRBJ2-3	TRBV18	CASSPPRHLYVKYF
TRBJ1-4	TRBV6-1	CASRRGHPEKLFF
TRBJ1-2	TRBV12-3/TRBV12-4	CASSLGAGGYTF
TRBJ2-7	TRBV25-1	CASSEGEQYF
TRBJ1-4	TRBV28	CASTRIRDSFNEKLFF
TRBJ2-2	TRBV12-3/TRBV12-4	CASSFRVANTGELFF
TRBJ2-3	TRBV12-3/TRBV12-4	CASTRLVGADTQYF
TRBJ2-3	TRBV6-2/TRBV6-3	CASSRPTSGISTDTQYF
TRBJ1-2	TRBV12-3/TRBV12-4	CASSLAPGTDTNYGYTF
TRBJ2-5	TRBV4-1	CASSQMPGQRKETQYF
TRBJ1-6	TRBV7-2	CASSLVPGGISSPLHF
TRBJ2-4	TRBV25-1	CASSESDRADKNIQYF
TRBJ2-1	TRBV7-9	CASSAGWSGRAGNEQFF
TRBJ2-5	TRBV29-1	CSALGTSGRERETQYF
TRBJ2-1	TRBV20-1	CSAPAGLVAHEQFF
TRBJ1-2	TRBV6-5	CASSYGTGSPGYTF
TRBJ2-2	TRBV20-1	CSASPGRYTGELFF
TRBJ2-1	TRBV29-1	CSVVESLADNEQFF
TRBJ1-3	TRBV12-3/TRBV12-4	CASSLARSGNTIYF
TRBJ1-1	TRBV28	CASSTGGSEAFF
TRBJ2-4	TRBV6-5	CASSYEAGGLNIQYF
TRBJ1-2	TRBV28	CASSFEQGTGYTF
TRBJ2-1	TRBV14	CASSHSAVPYNEQFF
TRBJ2-2	TRBV20-1	CSARRKAGELFF
TRBJ2-5	TRBV6-2/TRBV6-3	CASSRPGLAQETQYF